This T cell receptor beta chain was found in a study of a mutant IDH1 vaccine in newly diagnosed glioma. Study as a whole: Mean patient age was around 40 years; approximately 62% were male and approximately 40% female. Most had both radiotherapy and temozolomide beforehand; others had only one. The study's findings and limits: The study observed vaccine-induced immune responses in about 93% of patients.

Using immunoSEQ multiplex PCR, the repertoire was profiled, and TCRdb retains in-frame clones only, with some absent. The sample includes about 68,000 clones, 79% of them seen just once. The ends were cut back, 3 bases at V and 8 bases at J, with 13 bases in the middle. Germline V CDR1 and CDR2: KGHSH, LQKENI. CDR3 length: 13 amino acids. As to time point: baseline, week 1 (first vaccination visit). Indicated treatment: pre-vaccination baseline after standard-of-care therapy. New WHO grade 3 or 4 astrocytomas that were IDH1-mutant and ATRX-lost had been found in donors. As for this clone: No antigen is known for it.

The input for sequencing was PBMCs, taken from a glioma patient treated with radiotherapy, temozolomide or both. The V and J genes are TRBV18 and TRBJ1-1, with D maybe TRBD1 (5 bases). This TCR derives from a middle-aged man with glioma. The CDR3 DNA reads TGTGCCAGCTCACCTAGCCAGGGATCGGAAGCTTTCTTT. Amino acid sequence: CASSPSQGSEAFF.